This T cell receptor (beta chain) emerged from a study of T cell responses to AZD1222 COVID-19 vaccine. Across the study: Analyses pooled second doses at about 4 or about 12 weeks.

Sequenced by immunoSEQ multiplex PCR; TCRdb stores in-frame clones only, minus some. The sample has 80,000 to 130,000 clones, around nine tenths seen once. Whole-study results and caveats: In a largely white British group with more females than males, clonal diversity was possibly underestimated. Repertoires were collected only later (after the peak T cell response had occurred).

Note on this clone: Its target is not known.

The CDR3 consists of 17 residues. V was clipped by 0 bases and J by 6 bases; unmatched bases: 9. Germline V gives CDR1 SGHTA, CDR2 FQGNSA. The specimen comprised peripheral blood, sampled on day 0 of AZD1222 vaccination. This sequence originates from an adult in good health. The rearrangement uses TRBV7-2 and TRBJ1-4; 8 bases agree with TRBD1. The CDR3 sequence is CASSLAMAGGGDEKLFF. The DNA for the CDR3 is TGTGCCAGCAGCTTAGCGATGGCAGGGGGCGGTGATGAAAAACTGTTTTTT.